This entry concerns a single T cell receptor (beta chain). TCRdb used MiXCR to reprocess the 5' RACE reads, holding one entry per CDR3 protein. The sample has over 55,000 distinct CDR3 sequences; around 12% are singletons. The data belong to a study of early T cells in non-severe SARS-CoV-2 infection. Trimming pared 3 bases from V and 5 bases from J, leaving 15 bases between. The CDR3 length is 15 residues. CDR1 and CDR2 (germline): MDHEN, SYDVKM. This TCR was sampled from an adult who was a healthcare worker with PCR-confirmed SARS-CoV-2 infection or an uninfected control (not recorded which). The chain uses TRBV28 and TRBJ2-3, with a possible D match to TRBD1 (6 bases). The sample was whole blood, taken at baseline. CDR3 sequence reads: CASSFTRQGIDTQYF. The CDR3 DNA sequence: TGTGCCAGCAGTTTCACGAGGCAGGGGATAGATACGCAGTATTTT.